The 31 T cell receptor beta chains reported below all come from one sample, sequenced in a study of T-cell reconstitution after alpha-beta-depleted transplantation in children. Library preparation (for TCRbeta) was performed with unique molecular identifiers. TCRdb reanalysed the PCR reads using MiXCR and keeps one entry per CDR3 protein. The profile covers almost 600,000 distinct CDR3 sequences, with around 27% appearing a single time and just over 35% taken by the ten largest. Sequences were derived from PBMCs, sampled before TCRalphabeta/CD19-depleted stem cell transplant. The origin of the receptors is a boy in the first two years of life with Wiskott-Aldrich syndrome, due to receive a stem cell transplant.

This rearrangement joins TRBV10-3 to TRBJ1-2, with D tentatively TRBD1 (6 bases). V was shortened by 6 bases and J by 4 bases, with 15 bases between the two germline ends. CDR1 and CDR2 from the germline V gene are ENHRY and SYGVKD. The CDR3 is 14 residues long. The CDR3: CAISQGRGRYGYTF. The CDR3 DNA reads TGTGCCATCAGCCAGGGGAGGGGACGCTATGGCTACACCTTC.

This clonotype was counted once. For the CDR3, the DNA is TGCAGTGCTAGAGATCCAGGTTATGGCTACACCTTC. It yields the protein CSARDPGYGYTF. The chain recombines TRBV20-1 with TRBJ1-2, with no clear D. The CDR3 extends over 12 amino acids. V lost 0 bases to trimming and J lost 5 bases, with 7 bases between them. Germline assignment: CDR1 DFQATT and CDR2 SNEGSKA (reference sequence).

This clonotype was observed a handful of times. The chain combines TRBV5-8 with TRBJ1-5, with 9 bases matching TRBD1. Trimming took 2 bases from V and 7 from J; bases not matched to a gene: 10. Germline assignment: CDR1 SGHTS and CDR2 YDEGEE. The CDR3 has 16 residues. The CDR3 region is CASSLFGQGFKQPQHF. The DNA for the CDR3 is TGTGCCAGCAGCTTATTCGGACAGGGGTTCAAGCAGCCCCAGCATTTT.

The chain has TRBV7-8 and TRBJ1-6; D is unresolved. The CDR3 contains 15 residues. Germline values: CDR1 SGHVS, CDR2 FQNEAQ. Trimming removed 2 bases at V and 6 bases at J, with 11 bases between. CDR3 coding DNA: TGTGCCAGCAGCTTACGATCAGGACCTAATTCACCCCTCCACTTT. Residues: CASSLRSGPNSPLHF.

A few counts support this clonotype. J is TRBJ2-7 and V is TRBV7-2, with 8 bases identical to TRBD2. The CDR3 sequence is 16 residues long. The J segment lost 4 bases and the V segment lost 5 bases, leaving 13 bases of the junction unmatched. Germline CDR1 and CDR2: SGHTA and FQGNSA. The CDR3 loop is CASSPRMGGRRYEQYF. The CDR3 DNA follows: TGTGCCAGCAGCCCGAGAATGGGCGGGAGGAGGTACGAGCAGTACTTC. The entire variable domain, with the rest obtained from reference TRBV7-2 and TRBJ2-7, is as follows: GAGVSQSPSNKVTEKGKDVELRCDPISGHTALYWYRQSLGQGLEFLIYFQGNSAPDKSGLPSDRFSAERTGGSVSTLTIQRTQQEDSAVYLCASSPRMGGRRYEQYFGPGTRLTVT.

The genes are TRBV5-1 and TRBJ2-2; 10 bases are a match to TRBD2. The CDR3 runs 17 residues. Trimming cost V 1 base and J 5 bases; bases outside gene matches: 8. Germline V gene sequence: CDR1 SGHRS, CDR2 YFSETQ. CDR3 loop: CASSLRLAGERTGELFF. The CDR3, as DNA: TGCGCCAGCAGCTTGCGCCTAGCGGGAGAACGGACCGGGGAGCTGTTTTTT. The whole variable domain, filled in from reference TRBV5-1 and TRBJ2-2, reads KAGVTQTPRYLIKTRGQQVTLSCSPISGHRSVSWYQQTPGQGLQFLFEYFSETQRNKGNFPGRFSGRQFSNSRSEMNVSTLELGDSALYLCASSLRLAGERTGELFFGEGSRLTVL.

This sequence joins TRBV7-8 and TRBJ2-1; tentative D call: TRBD2 (6 bases). The germline CDR1 and CDR2 sequences are SGHVS and FQNEAQ. The CDR3 is 13 residues long. Trimming cost V 5 bases and J 6 bases, with 11 bases left between them. The CDR3: CASSPGTFNEQFF. The CDR3, as DNA: TGTGCCAGCAGCCCCGGGACTTTCAATGAGCAGTTCTTC.

In this sample, this clonotype turned up a few times. The J gene is TRBJ1-3, the V gene TRBV5-1; D is perhaps TRBD1 (5 bases). The germline V gene has CDR1 SGHRS and CDR2 YFSETQ. Trimming removed 0 bases from V and 2 bases from J, with 9 bases in between. This CDR3 is built from 15 residues. The CDR3 protein is CASSLEGAAGNTIYF. CDR3 sequence (DNA): TGCGCCAGCAGCTTGGAAGGGGCGGCTGGAAACACCATATATTTT.

As concerns this clonotype: Lacking the conserved final phenylalanine or tryptophan, this CDR3 likely reflects a read error. The chain uses TRBV5-1 and TRBJ2-5; 11 nucleotides match TRBD2. The CDR3 consists of 16 residues. Trimming at V came to 5 bases and at J to 6 bases, leaving 12 bases not matched to a gene. CDR1 and CDR2 (germline): SGHRS, YFSETQ. The CDR3 spells CASSRGGTSGSKTQYI. CDR3 bases: TGCGCCAGCAGTCGAGGTGGTACTAGCGGGAGTAAGACCCAGTACATC.

The rearrangement joins TRBV29-1 to TRBJ2-1; D perhaps matches TRBD2 (6 bases). Germline V CDR1 and CDR2: SQVTM, ANQGSEA. The V end was cut by 0 bases, the J end by 4 bases, with 10 bases between. This CDR3 is built from 14 residues. The CDR3 spells CSVEEIADYNEQFF. The CDR3 coding sequence is TGCAGCGTTGAAGAAATAGCGGATTACAATGAGCAGTTCTTC.

The rearrangement links TRBV3-1 to TRBJ2-1; tentatively, D is TRBD2 (6 bases). CDR1 LGHDT and CDR2 YNNKEL come from the germline V gene (reference sequence). The V gene lost 4 bases and the J gene lost 0 bases, with 13 bases spanning the gap. This CDR3 region has 16 residues. CDR3: CASSLFRGSSYNEQFF. In DNA, the CDR3 is TGTGCCAGCAGCCTATTTCGGGGGAGCTCCTACAATGAGCAGTTCTTC.

The chain uses TRBV2 and TRBJ2-1; 10 bases are shared with TRBD2. V trimming: 4 bases; J trimming: 6 bases; junction bases outside the gene matches: 3. Germline assignment: CDR1 SNHLY and CDR2 FYNNEI. The CDR3 sequence is 14 residues long. The DNA for the CDR3 is TGTGCCAGCAGTGGACTAGCGGGTAGCAATGAGCAGTTCTTC. It is translated as CASSGLAGSNEQFF.

There are a few counts of this clonotype. The chain's CDR3 is CATSDSRDGYNEQFF. The CDR3 coding sequence is TGTGCCACCAGTGATTCCCGGGACGGATACAATGAGCAGTTCTTC. The chain is built from TRBV24-1 and TRBJ2-1; D may match TRBD1 or TRBD2 (5 bases each). Germline lookup yields CDR1 KGHDR and CDR2 SFDVKD. The CDR3 is 15 residues long. Trimming shortened V by 2 bases and J by 4 bases, and 11 bases separated the two germline ends.

This clonotype was detected a few times. The rearrangement uses TRBV27 and TRBJ2-3; D not resolved. The CDR3 runs to 13 residues. With 7 bases removed from V and 6 bases from J, the gap between germline ends came to 14 bases. Germline assignment: CDR1 MNHEY and CDR2 SMNVEV (reference sequence). The CDR3 reads CASKDFGRDTQYF. In DNA, the CDR3 is TGTGCCAGCAAAGACTTCGGTCGGGATACGCAGTATTTT.

This rearrangement joins TRBV20-1 to TRBJ2-5, with TRBD2 identical over 10 bases. This CDR3 is built from 16 residues. CDR1 DFQATT and CDR2 SNEGSKA come from the germline V gene (reference sequence). Germline trimming cut 2 bases from V and 2 bases from J; bases unmatched to any gene: 8. This CDR3 reads CSARWGTSGKQETQYF. The CDR3 DNA is TGCAGTGCTAGATGGGGTACTAGCGGGAAACAAGAGACCCAGTACTTC.

This clonotype turned up a few times. The chain carries TRBV7-6 and TRBJ2-3; 13 bases fit TRBD2. The CDR3 sequence is 16 residues long. Per the germline V gene, CDR1 is SGHVS and CDR2 is FNYEAQ. Trimming cost V 8 bases and J 6 bases; bases outside gene matches: 11. CDR3 in amino acids: CASGVGLAGAADTQYF. DNA of the CDR3: TGTGCCAGCGGAGTCGGACTAGCGGGAGCTGCGGATACGCAGTATTTT.

This clonotype has just a few counts. J is TRBJ2-7 and V is TRBV5-5; D is unresolved. Deletions cut 4 bases from V and 6 bases from J, with 23 bases between. This CDR3 is built from 16 residues. Germline lookup yields CDR1 SGHKS and CDR2 YYEKEE (reference sequence). CDR3 sequence: CASSPSAWWDGREQYF. The CDR3 DNA reads TGTGCCAGCAGCCCCTCGGCGTGGTGGGATGGCCGCGAGCAGTACTTC.

This clonotype was seen more than once but under ten times. The chain links TRBV10-3 to TRBJ2-2, with 12 bases fitting TRBD2. The CDR3 is 18 residues long. From germline, CDR1 is ENHRY and CDR2 SYGVKD. Losses at the gene ends were 4 bases for V and 4 bases for J; bases not matched to a gene: 10. This CDR3 is CAISVSTGLAGFTGELFF. The DNA of the CDR3 is TGTGCCATCAGTGTGTCGACGGGACTAGCGGGTTTCACCGGGGAGCTGTTTTTT.

This clonotype has a handful of counts. The gene calls are TRBV10-3 and TRBJ2-5; D call uncertain. Trimming removed 7 bases at V and 2 bases at J, with 11 bases between. The V gene's germline CDR1 is ENHRY and CDR2 SYGVKD. The CDR3 runs 13 residues. The CDR3 here is CAITARTQETQYF. The DNA of the CDR3 is TGTGCCATCACCGCACGGACGCAAGAGACCCAGTACTTC.

V is TRBV5-1 and J is TRBJ2-3; 8 bases map to TRBD2. This CDR3 contains 16 residues. V lost 2 bases to trimming and J lost 2 bases; unmatched junction nucleotides: 7. Germline values: CDR1 SGHRS, CDR2 YFSETQ. The CDR3 reads CASSFFRAGDTDTQYF. CDR3 in DNA: TGCGCCAGCAGCTTCTTCAGAGCGGGAGACACAGATACGCAGTATTTT.

This chain uses TRBV15 with TRBJ2-1; D ambiguous. This CDR3 spans 14 amino acids. Trimming removed 5 bases at V and 10 bases at J, with 18 bases between. Germline CDR1 reads LNHNV; CDR2 reads YYDKDF (reference sequence). Here the CDR3 reads CATSLLGGRAEQFF. In DNA, the CDR3 is TGTGCCACCAGCTTACTGGGCGGAAGAGCGGAGCAGTTCTTC.

This chain connects TRBV25-1 to TRBJ2-5; D is undetermined. Germline CDR1 is MGHDK and CDR2 is SYGVNS. The CDR3 runs 15 residues. Trimming left V 1 base short and J 2 bases short, with 11 bases between. The CDR3 loop reads CASSELGKLQETQYF. DNA of the CDR3: TGTGCCAGCAGTGAATTGGGGAAACTTCAAGAGACCCAGTACTTC.

The chain has TRBV3-1 and TRBJ2-7; D unclear. Germline values: CDR1 LGHDT, CDR2 YNNKEL (reference sequence). The CDR3 loop spans 15 amino acids. Trimming took off 1 base at V and 1 base at J, with 11 bases between the two ends. DNA of the CDR3: TGTGCCAGCAGCCAAGGTCTAGAGGTATCCTACGAGCAGTACTTC. Its translation is CASSQGLEVSYEQYF.

The rearrangement links TRBV7-2 to TRBJ1-1; no clear D gene. Trimming stripped 1 base from V and 6 bases from J, with 12 bases between. The CDR3 sequence is 14 residues long. The germline gives CDR1 SGHTA, CDR2 FQGNSA. The CDR3 spells CASSLVRYRPEAFF. For the CDR3, the DNA is TGTGCCAGCAGCTTAGTCCGGTATAGGCCTGAAGCTTTCTTT.

The V gene is TRBV3-1, the J gene TRBJ2-1; tentatively, D is TRBD1 (6 bases). The CDR3 covers 16 residues. V was pared by 3 bases and J by 12 bases, with 24 bases between. From germline, CDR1 is LGHDT and CDR2 YNNKEL (reference sequence). CDR3 sequence reads: CASSQGTRGGSMGQFF. In nucleotides, the CDR3 is TGTGCCAGCAGCCAGGGGACACGCGGAGGCTCCATGGGGCAGTTCTTC.

The gene calls are TRBV15 and TRBJ2-7; D is uncertain. In germline, CDR1 is LNHNV, CDR2 YYDKDF (reference sequence). The V end lost 11 bases, the J end lost 8 bases, and 7 bases lay between the germline ends. This CDR3 is built from 8 residues. Written as DNA, the CDR3 is TGTGCCGGTCAAAAGCAGTACTTC. Its protein is CAGQKQYF.

This clonotype was detected only a few times. This rearrangement joins TRBV14 to TRBJ2-5; D may match TRBD1 or TRBD2 (5 bases each). The CDR3 totals 13 residues. Trimming shortened V by 2 bases and J by 4 bases, and 8 bases separated the two germline ends. CDR1 is SGHDN and CDR2 is FVKESK in the germline V gene. The CDR3 reads CASSQRDGETQYF. The CDR3 nucleotides read TGTGCCAGCAGCCAACGGGACGGAGAGACCCAGTACTTC.

This clonotype occurred a few times. The chain joins TRBV7-2 to TRBJ2-2; 8 nucleotides match TRBD1. Trimming at V came to 4 bases and at J to 6 bases, leaving 4 bases not matched to a gene. The CDR3 length is 14 residues. Germline CDR1 is SGHTA and CDR2 is FQGNSA. The CDR3 DNA reads as TGTGCCAGCAGCTGGACAGGGATCGCCGGGGAGCTGTTTTTT. It is translated as CASSWTGIAGELFF.

Concerning this clonotype itself: The germline gene is not matched at one end of the junction; a read error may be the cause. This chain connects TRBV10-3 to TRBJ1-1; D remains ambiguous. Germline CDR1 reads ENHRY; CDR2 reads SYGVKD. The CDR3 covers 14 residues. The CDR3 reads CAIRTGPQNTEAFF. In DNA form, the CDR3 reads TGTGCCATCAGAACCGGGCCTCAGAACACTGAAGCTTTCTTC.

This clonotype was found a few times. V is TRBV15 and J is TRBJ1-6; no firm D call. V lost 1 base and J lost 9, with 10 bases in between. Germline lookup yields CDR1 LNHNV and CDR2 YYDKDF (reference sequence). This CDR3 is built from 14 residues. The CDR3 DNA sequence: TGTGCCACCAGCAGAGCCCCCACAGCTTCACCCCTCCACTTT. Amino acids: CATSRAPTASPLHF. Variable domain in full (rest from reference TRBV15 and TRBJ1-6): DAMVIQNPRYQVTQFGKPVTLSCSQTLNHNVMYWYQQKSSQAPKLLFHYYDKDFNNEADTPDNFQSRRPNTSFCFLDIRSPGLGDTAMYLCATSRAPTASPLHFGNGTRLTVT.

V gene TRBV3-1 combines with J gene TRBJ1-5, with 10 bases identical to TRBD1. This CDR3 spans 16 amino acids. The J segment lost 7 bases and the V segment lost 3 bases, leaving 9 bases of the junction unmatched. The germline V gene encodes CDR1 LGHDT and CDR2 YNNKEL (reference sequence). CDR3 sequence (DNA): TGTGCCAGCAGCCAGTCGTCGACAGGGGGCAGGCAGCCCCAGCATTTT. It encodes CASSQSSTGGRQPQHF.